One sample yielded the 10 T cell receptor beta chains listed below, sequenced in a study of blood T cell repertoires in COVID-19. Clones were sequenced by immunoSEQ multiplex PCR, and TCRdb holds only the in-frame ones, with some missing. The sample yields around 60,000 clones, about four fifths seen once. The sample taken for sequencing was peripheral blood. All receptors derive from a woman aged 80 or over with active or convalescent COVID-19.

This clone turned up a few times. The V call is TRBV19, the J call TRBJ2-1, with TRBD1 as a possible D gene (7 bases). The CDR3 has 13 amino acids. V was pared by 6 bases and J by 3 bases, with 9 bases between. Germline V gene lookup returns CDR1 LNHDA and CDR2 SQIVND (reference sequence). The CDR3 DNA is TGTGCCAGTAGGCGGGACAGCTACAATGAGCAGTTCTTC. This encodes CASRRDSYNEQFF.

V and J are TRBV5-6 and TRBJ1-1, with 7 bases matching TRBD1. CDR1 SGHDT and CDR2 YYEEEE come from the germline V gene. V trimming: 0 bases; J trimming: 1 base; junction bases outside the gene matches: 3. The CDR3 length is 15 residues. Here the CDR3 reads CASSLADRRNTEAFF. The CDR3 DNA is TGTGCCAGCAGCTTGGCGGACAGGCGGAACACTGAAGCTTTCTTT.

The chain joins TRBV28 to TRBJ1-2, with no clear D. Deletions cut 11 bases from V and 4 bases from J, with 17 bases between. CDR1 and CDR2 (germline): MDHEN, SYDVKM. The CDR3 is 13 residues long. The CDR3 here is CAAGRNSGYGYTF. The CDR3 region has the DNA TGTGCCGCCGGCAGGAACAGCGGCTATGGCTACACCTTC.

This chain links TRBV7-6 with TRBJ2-3; 8 bases are a match to TRBD2. The CDR3 totals 16 residues. Germline CDR1 is SGHVS and CDR2 is FNYEAQ. J was trimmed by 4 bases and V by 6 bases; bases with no gene match: 12. The CDR3 DNA is TGTGCCAGCAGTTCGCAACCGGGGGGGCAGGCAGATACGCAGTATTTT. Its translation: CASSSQPGGQADTQYF.

This clone turned up a few times. This chain links TRBV6-6 with TRBJ1-2; no firm D call. Germline V gives CDR1 MNHNY, CDR2 SVGAGI (reference sequence). The length of the CDR3 is 14 residues. The ends were cut back, 5 bases at V and 3 bases at J, with 13 bases in the middle. The CDR3 DNA reads TGTGCCAGCAGTCCCCCAGAGGGTCACTATGGCTACACCTTC. Translating gives CASSPPEGHYGYTF.

This clone was seen just once. This chain connects TRBV19 to TRBJ1-5, with 8 bases matching TRBD1. The V gene's germline CDR1 is LNHDA and CDR2 SQIVND (reference sequence). The CDR3 extends over 16 amino acids. After removal of 6 bases from V and 1 base from J, the junction contained 8 bases not matched to a gene. CDR3 in amino acids: CASRLAQGASNQPQHF. The DNA for the CDR3 is TGTGCCAGTAGACTCGCTCAGGGGGCGAGCAATCAGCCCCAGCATTTT. Full variable domain (remainder filled in from reference TRBV19 and TRBJ1-5): DGGITQSPKYLFRKEGQNVTLSCEQNLNHDAMYWYRQDPGQGLRLIYYSQIVNDFQKGDIAEGYSVSREKKESFPLTVTSAQKNPTAFYLCASRLAQGASNQPQHFGDGTRLSIL.

V usage is TRBV19 and J usage is TRBJ2-5; D not certain. CDR1 LNHDA and CDR2 SQIVND come from the germline V gene (reference sequence). This CDR3 has 15 amino acids. V lost 1 base to trimming and J lost 4 bases, with 13 bases between them. Here the CDR3 reads CASSIAGTPGETQYF. The CDR3 nucleotides read TGTGCCAGTAGTATAGCTGGTACCCCCGGAGAGACCCAGTACTTC.

The chain employs TRBV9 and TRBJ1-1; D might be TRBD1 (5 bases). CDR3 size: 15 residues. Trimming left V 6 bases short and J 0 bases short, with 15 bases between. Germline V gene data show CDR1 as SGDLS and CDR2 as YYNGEE. CDR3 sequence reads: CASTPPGSMNTEAFF. The CDR3 DNA reads TGTGCCAGCACTCCACCAGGGTCCATGAACACTGAAGCTTTCTTT.

The V call is TRBV5-8, the J call TRBJ2-5; TRBD2 matches 11 bases. Germline values: CDR1 SGHTS, CDR2 YDEGEE. Unmatched junction bases numbered 7, after V lost 4 bases and J lost 2 bases. The CDR3 has 16 residues. CDR3 sequence (DNA): TGTGCCAGCAGCCCACGACTAGCGGGACAGCAAGAGACCCAGTACTTC. Its translation is CASSPRLAGQQETQYF.

This clone was detected a few times. The chain couples TRBV11-2 to TRBJ1-2; D gene uncertain. Germline CDR1 and CDR2: SGHAT and FQNNGV. The CDR3 runs to 14 residues. Trimming left V 4 bases short and J 2 bases short, with 11 bases between. The CDR3 spells CASSSNNINYGYTF. In DNA form, the CDR3 reads TGTGCCAGCAGCTCAAATAACATCAACTATGGCTACACCTTC.